The 16 T cell receptor beta chains reported below all come from one sample, sequenced in a study of control samples from healthy donors and cancer patients. The data were produced by immunoSEQ multiplex PCR, yet TCRdb's version contains in-frame clones alone and is incomplete. The sample yields about 170,000 clones, about nine tenths seen once. What was sequenced was blood. The origin of the receptors is a woman aged 40 to 49 in good health.

The chain employs TRBV12-3 or TRBV12-4 and TRBJ1-2; 8 bases are a match to TRBD1. There are 13 residues in the CDR3. The junction had 3 bases not matched to a gene; V was cut back by 5 bases and J by 4 bases. CDR3: CASSTDRGYGYTF. DNA for the CDR3: TGTGCCAGCAGTACCGACAGGGGCTATGGCTACACCTTC.

The chain combines TRBV19 with TRBJ1-2; D is ambiguous. CDR3 size: 12 residues. V lost 3 bases to trimming and J lost 8 bases, with 10 bases between them. Germline CDR1 and CDR2: LNHDA and SQIVND (reference sequence). The CDR3 loop reads CASSMLPDGYTF. The CDR3 coding sequence is TGTGCCAGTAGTATGCTGCCTGACGGCTACACCTTC.

V gene TRBV15 combines with J gene TRBJ1-6; 7 nucleotides line up with TRBD1. V dropped 6 bases and J dropped 6; count of bases not matched to a gene: 14. The CDR3 runs to 17 residues. Germline V gene lookup returns CDR1 LNHNV and CDR2 YYDKDF (reference sequence). This CDR3 reads CATSSEGTTGSNSPLHF. The CDR3 DNA follows: TGTGCCACCAGTTCGGAGGGGACGACAGGGAGTAATTCACCCCTCCACTTT.

In regard to this clone: One end of the junction varies from germline; a read error may be responsible. The chain is built from TRBV7-3 and TRBJ1-2, with D possibly TRBD1 on 6 matching bases. This CDR3 comprises 14 residues. Germline V gives CDR1 SGHTA, CDR2 FQGTGA. The CDR3 here is CASSPLTGSGGFTF. In nucleotides, the CDR3 is TGTGCCAGCAGCCCGTTAACTGGTAGTGGGGGCTTCACCTTC.

The rearrangement links TRBV7-6 to TRBJ1-5; D remains ambiguous. Germline CDR1 SGHVS, CDR2 FNYEAQ. This CDR3 spans 16 amino acids. Trimming left V 5 bases short and J 0 bases short, with 14 bases between. CDR3 loop: CASSPEGQYSNQPQHF. The CDR3 region has the DNA TGTGCCAGCAGCCCAGAGGGCCAGTATAGCAATCAGCCCCAGCATTTT.

The chain recombines TRBV3-1 (or the pseudogene TRBV3-2) with TRBJ2-7; D call uncertain. CDR1 LGHDT and CDR2 YNNKEL come from the germline V gene (reference sequence). V lost 1 base, J lost 2 bases, and 12 bases lay in between. The CDR3 has 15 amino acids. The CDR3 protein is CASSQGVQKTYEQYF. The CDR3 coding sequence is TGTGCCAGCAGCCAAGGCGTACAGAAAACCTACGAGCAGTACTTC.

This chain joins TRBV19 and TRBJ1-1; 9 bases match TRBD1. Germline V CDR1 and CDR2: LNHDA, SQIVND (reference sequence). Germline trimming cut 6 bases from V and 6 bases from J; bases unmatched to any gene: 8. This CDR3 is built from 14 residues. The CDR3 coding sequence is TGTGCCAGTAGCCCCGGGACAGGGTATGCTGAAGCTTTCTTT. Its protein product is CASSPGTGYAEAFF.

The V call is TRBV12-5, the J call TRBJ1-5, with unresolved D. The germline V gene encodes CDR1 LGHNT and CDR2 FRNRAP. V was cut by 7 bases and J by 0 bases, with 10 bases left in between. This CDR3 region has 14 residues. The CDR3 region has the DNA TGTGCTAGTGCCCCTGGTATTAGCAATCAGCCCCAGCATTTT. Translation gives CASAPGISNQPQHF.

The V and J genes are TRBV18 and TRBJ2-7; 7 bases map to TRBD1. Germline values: CDR1 KGHSH, CDR2 LQKENI. Trimming removed 1 base from V and 0 bases from J; junction bases left unmatched: 3. The length of the CDR3 is 15 residues. The CDR3 region is CASSPQGGNSYEQYF. CDR3 DNA sequence: TGTGCCAGCTCACCACAAGGGGGCAACTCCTACGAGCAGTACTTC.

The chain carries TRBV5-4 and TRBJ2-1, with 9 bases matching TRBD2. Trimming took 4 bases from V and 4 from J; bases not matched to a gene: 12. Germline V gene data show CDR1 as SGHNT and CDR2 as YYREEE (reference sequence). The CDR3 covers 17 residues. This CDR3 reads CASSTVPPGLAYNEQFF. DNA of the CDR3: TGTGCCAGCAGCACCGTGCCTCCGGGACTAGCATACAATGAGCAGTTCTTC.

V and J are TRBV25-1 and TRBJ1-5; 9 nucleotides agree with TRBD1. Looked up from germline, CDR1 is MGHDK and CDR2 is SYGVNS. J gave up 6 bases and V 4 bases, and 7 bases lay outside the gene matches. The CDR3 length is 15 residues. CDR3 sequence (DNA): TGTGCCAGCAGTGCCGGACAGGGGTTTTTTCAGCCCCAGCATTTT. Its protein product is CASSAGQGFFQPQHF.

This chain joins TRBV21-1 and TRBJ1-5; the DNA was not used to check the table's D call, TRBD1. TRBV21-1 counts as a pseudogene. This CDR3 has 14 residues. The CDR3 is CASSERTGKQPQHF. The CDR3 DNA reads as TGTGCCAGCAGCGAAAGGACAGGGAAGCAGCCCCAGCATTTT.

V gene TRBV6-6 combines with J gene TRBJ2-5; D ambiguous. Germline V gene lookup returns CDR1 MNHNY and CDR2 SVGAGI (reference sequence). V gave up 4 bases and J gave up 2 bases, with 8 bases separating them. This CDR3 spans 13 amino acids. The CDR3 loop reads CASSSQGQETQYF. The CDR3, as DNA: TGTGCCAGCAGTTCCCAAGGTCAAGAGACCCAGTACTTC.

The chain uses TRBV6-5 and TRBJ2-7; a weak D match, TRBD2 (6 bases). The CDR3 is made up of 15 amino acids. The V gene lost 6 bases and the J gene lost 6 bases, with 21 bases spanning the gap. CDR1 is MNHEY and CDR2 is SVGAGI in the germline V gene. This chain's CDR3 is CASSRKPAGRREQYF. DNA for the CDR3: TGTGCCAGCAGCCGGAAACCGGCAGGGAGGCGCGAGCAGTACTTC.

This chain connects TRBV29-1 to TRBJ2-7; TRBD1 aligns across 8 bases. CDR1 and CDR2 from the germline V gene are SQVTM and ANQGSEA. The CDR3 contains 13 residues. V trimming: 6 bases; J trimming: 5 bases; junction bases outside the gene matches: 9. CDR3 sequence reads: CSVHTGQAHEQYF. The DNA of the CDR3 is TGCAGCGTACATACGGGACAGGCCCACGAGCAGTACTTC.

The V and J genes are TRBV7-5 and TRBJ1-5. TRBV7-5 is a pseudogene. The CDR3 runs 15 residues. The CDR3: CVRIGATISNQPQHF. As DNA, the CDR3 is TGTGTCAGGATCGGAGCAACCATTAGCAATCAGCCCCAGCATTTT.